This TCR beta chain was recorded in a study of TIL therapy for anti-PD-1-resistant metastatic lung cancer. The study's findings and limits: This highly selected cohort may not generalize to typical lung cancer patients.

In regard to this clone: Its target is not known.

CDR3 size: 13 residues. V lost 6 bases and J 7 bases, leaving 12 bases between the germline ends. The germline gives CDR1 SNHLY, CDR2 FYNNEI. This sample's time point: pre-treatment sample, taken before nivolumab and TIL therapy. The libraries were made with immunoSEQ v3. Profiled with immunoSEQ multiplex PCR; TCRdb holds only in-frame clones, not every one. The table lists roughly 58,000 clones, 81% of them singletons. The rearrangement uses TRBV2 and TRBJ1-4; D may be TRBD1 (5 bases). The material sequenced was blood, taken at baseline. The origin of this receptor is a person aged 25-85 years with non-small cell lung cancer. CDR3 sequence (DNA): TGTGCCAGCAGAGGGGACTCCGGTGAAAAACTGTTTTTT. This gives the protein CASRGDSGEKLFF.